This T cell receptor (beta chain) was profiled in a study of T cell responses to AZD1222 COVID-19 vaccine. Findings of the study overall: At 160-218 and 743-854, vaccine-associated CD4 TCRs were dominant, and they spanned spike.

As regards this clone: Its antigen remains unknown.

Sequenced by immunoSEQ multiplex PCR; TCRdb stores in-frame clones only, minus some. This sample yields tens of thousands of clones, of which about 80% are seen a single time; about 5% belongs to the top ten. This CDR3 has 15 amino acids. The junction had 12 bases not matched to a gene; V was cut back by 7 bases and J by 4 bases. CDR1 is SEHNR and CDR2 is FQNEAQ in the germline V gene (reference sequence). Sample: peripheral blood, taken 28 days after the second AZD1222 dose. This chain uses TRBV7-9 with TRBJ1-2, with 7 bases aligning to TRBD1. The sequence was obtained from an adult who received the AZD1222 COVID-19 vaccine. In nucleotides, the CDR3 is TGTGCCAGCACCCCAGGCCCCACAGGGGCCTATGGCTACACCTTC. This sequence encodes CASTPGPTGAYGYTF.